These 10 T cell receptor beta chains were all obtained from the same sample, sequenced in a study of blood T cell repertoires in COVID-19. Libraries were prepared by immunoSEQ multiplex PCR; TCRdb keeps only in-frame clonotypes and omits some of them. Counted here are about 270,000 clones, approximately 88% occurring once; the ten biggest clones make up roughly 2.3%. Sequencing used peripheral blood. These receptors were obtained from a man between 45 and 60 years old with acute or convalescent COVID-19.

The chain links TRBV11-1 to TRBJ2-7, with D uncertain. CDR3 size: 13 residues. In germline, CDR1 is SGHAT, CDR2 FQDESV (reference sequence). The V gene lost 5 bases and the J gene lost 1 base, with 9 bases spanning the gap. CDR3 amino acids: CASSPPSSYEQYF. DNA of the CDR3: TGTGCCAGCAGCCCACCGAGTTCCTACGAGCAGTACTTC. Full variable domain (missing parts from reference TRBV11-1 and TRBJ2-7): EAEVAQSPRYKITEKSQAVAFWCDPISGHATLYWYRQILGQGPELLVQFQDESVVDDSQLPKDRFSAERLKGVDSTLKIQPAELGDSAMYLCASSPPSSYEQYFGPGTRLTVT.

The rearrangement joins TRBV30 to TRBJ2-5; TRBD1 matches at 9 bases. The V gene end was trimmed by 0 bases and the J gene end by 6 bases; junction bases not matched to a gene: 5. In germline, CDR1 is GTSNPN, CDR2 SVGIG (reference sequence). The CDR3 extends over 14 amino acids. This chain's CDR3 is CAWSVDGTGKTQYF. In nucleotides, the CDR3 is TGTGCCTGGAGTGTAGATGGGACAGGGAAGACCCAGTACTTC.

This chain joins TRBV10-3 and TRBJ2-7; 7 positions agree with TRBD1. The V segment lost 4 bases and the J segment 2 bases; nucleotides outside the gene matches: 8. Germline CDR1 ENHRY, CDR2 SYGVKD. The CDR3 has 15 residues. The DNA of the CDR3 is TGTGCCATCAGTGCCCCGGGACAGAATACCTACGAGCAGTACTTC. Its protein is CAISAPGQNTYEQYF.

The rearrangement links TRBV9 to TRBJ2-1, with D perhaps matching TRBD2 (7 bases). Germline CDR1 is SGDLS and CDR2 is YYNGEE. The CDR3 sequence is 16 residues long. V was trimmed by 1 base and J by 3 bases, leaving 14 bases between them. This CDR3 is CASSVYGGANYNEQFF. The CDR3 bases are TGTGCCAGCAGCGTATATGGGGGGGCGAACTACAATGAGCAGTTCTTC.

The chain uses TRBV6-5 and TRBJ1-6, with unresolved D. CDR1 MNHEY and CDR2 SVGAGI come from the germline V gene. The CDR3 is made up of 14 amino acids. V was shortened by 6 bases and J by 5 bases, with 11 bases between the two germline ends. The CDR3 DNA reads TGTGCCAGCAGCCTCGGGGAGGATAATTCACCCCTCCACTTT. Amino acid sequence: CASSLGEDNSPLHF.

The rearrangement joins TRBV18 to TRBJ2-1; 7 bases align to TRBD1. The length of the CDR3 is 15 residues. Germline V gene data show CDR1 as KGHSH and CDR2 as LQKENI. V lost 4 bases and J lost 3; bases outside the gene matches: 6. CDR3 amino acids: CASSRGQVNYNEQFF. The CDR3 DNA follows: TGTGCCAGCTCACGCGGACAGGTCAACTACAATGAGCAGTTCTTC.

The CDR3 here is CASSPDWSSYNEQFF. DNA for the CDR3: TGTGCCAGCAGCCCGGACTGGAGCTCCTACAATGAGCAGTTCTTC. The V call is TRBV7-2, the J call TRBJ2-1, with a possible D match to TRBD2 (5 bases). Germline V gene lookup returns CDR1 SGHTA and CDR2 FQGNSA. The CDR3 has 15 residues. V dropped 5 bases and J dropped 0 bases, with 11 bases sitting between them.

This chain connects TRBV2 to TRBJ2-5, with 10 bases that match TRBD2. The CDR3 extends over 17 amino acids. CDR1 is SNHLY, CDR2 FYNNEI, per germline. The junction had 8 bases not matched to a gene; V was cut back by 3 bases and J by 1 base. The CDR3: CASSENLSGGLQETQYF. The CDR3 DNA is TGTGCCAGCAGTGAGAACCTTAGCGGGGGGCTCCAAGAGACCCAGTACTTC.

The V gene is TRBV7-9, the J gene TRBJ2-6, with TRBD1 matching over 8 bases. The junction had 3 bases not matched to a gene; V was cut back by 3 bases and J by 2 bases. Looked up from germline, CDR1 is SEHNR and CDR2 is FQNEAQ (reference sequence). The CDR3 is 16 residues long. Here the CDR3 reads CASSFVQGAGANVLTF. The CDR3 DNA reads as TGTGCCAGCAGCTTCGTACAGGGGGCTGGGGCCAACGTCCTGACTTTC.

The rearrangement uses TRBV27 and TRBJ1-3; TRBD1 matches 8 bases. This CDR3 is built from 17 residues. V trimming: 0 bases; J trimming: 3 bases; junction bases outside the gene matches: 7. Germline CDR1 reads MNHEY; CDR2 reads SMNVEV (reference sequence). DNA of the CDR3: TGTGCCAGCAGTTTATCGCCAGGGGGCCGAGGTGGAAACACCATATATTTT. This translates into CASSLSPGGRGGNTIYF.